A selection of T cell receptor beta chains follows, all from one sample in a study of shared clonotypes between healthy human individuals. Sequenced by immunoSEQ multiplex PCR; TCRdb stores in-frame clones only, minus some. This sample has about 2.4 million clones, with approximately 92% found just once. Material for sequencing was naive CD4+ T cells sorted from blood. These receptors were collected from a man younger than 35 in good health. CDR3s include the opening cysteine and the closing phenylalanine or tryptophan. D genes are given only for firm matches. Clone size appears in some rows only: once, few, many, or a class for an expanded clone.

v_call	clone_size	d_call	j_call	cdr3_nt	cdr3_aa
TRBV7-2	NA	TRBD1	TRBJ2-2	TGTGCCAGCAGCCAAAGGACAGGGGCCACCGGGGAGCTGTTTTTT	CASSQRTGATGELFF
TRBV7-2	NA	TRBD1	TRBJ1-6	TGTGCCAGCAGCTTAGGGAGACAGGGGTTTTCACCCCTCCACTTT	CASSLGRQGFSPLHF
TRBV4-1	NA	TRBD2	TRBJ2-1	TGCGCCAGCAGCCAGACCTCTAGCGGGGGGGCGAGGGAGCAGTTCTTC	CASSQTSSGGAREQFF
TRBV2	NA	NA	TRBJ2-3	TGTGCCAGCAGAAACCGCCAGGCTCAGACAGATACGCAGTATTTT	CASRNRQAQTDTQYF
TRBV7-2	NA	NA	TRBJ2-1	TGTGCCAGCAGCACGACTCTTTACAATGAGCAGTTCTTC	CASSTTLYNEQFF
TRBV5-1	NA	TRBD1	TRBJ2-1	TGCGCCAGCAGCTCCGGGACAGGGGGTTACAATGAGCAGTTCTTC	CASSSGTGGYNEQFF
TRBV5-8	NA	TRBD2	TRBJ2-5	TGTGCCAGCAGCTTGGGAGGGACTAGCGGCTGGGAACAACAAGAGACCCAGTACTTC	CASSLGGTSGWEQQETQYF
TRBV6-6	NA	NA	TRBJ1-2	TGTGCCAGCTCCCCGCGGGTCTATGGCTACACCTTC	CASSPRVYGYTF
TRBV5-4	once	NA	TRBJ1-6	TGTGCCAGCAGCCTTTCCCAGGGGCGTATGGATTCACCCCTCCACTTT	CASSLSQGRMDSPLHF
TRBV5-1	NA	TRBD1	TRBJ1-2	TGCGCCAGCAGCGGAACAGGGGGCGCAGAAGGCTACACCTTC	CASSGTGGAEGYTF
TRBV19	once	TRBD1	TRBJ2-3	TGTGCCAGTAGTACTGGGACAGTTTACACAGATACGCAGTATTTT	CASSTGTVYTDTQYF
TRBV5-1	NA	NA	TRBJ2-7	TGCGCCAGCAGCTTGGGTTGGGACGAGCAGTACTTC	CASSLGWDEQYF
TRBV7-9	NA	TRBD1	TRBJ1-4	TGTGCCAGCAGCTACAGGGGACCAACTAATGAAAAACTGTTTTTT	CASSYRGPTNEKLFF
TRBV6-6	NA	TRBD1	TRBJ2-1	TGTGCCAGCAGACGCGACCTTGGACAGGGTAAGCAGTTCTTC	CASRRDLGQGKQFF
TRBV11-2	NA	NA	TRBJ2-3	TGTGCCAGCAGCTCCCAGGGTCTCTCTCGCACAGATACGCAGTATTTT	CASSSQGLSRTDTQYF
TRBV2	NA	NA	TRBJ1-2	TGTGCCAGCAGTGACTACAGGGCTGGGAGTGAGGGCTACACCTTC	CASSDYRAGSEGYTF
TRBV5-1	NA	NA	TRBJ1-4	TGCGCCAGCAGCTTGCTCCCGGGTGAAAAACTGTTTTTT	CASSLLPGEKLFF
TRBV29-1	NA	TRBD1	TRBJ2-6	TGCAGCGTTTTGGGACAGGGGGCTTTTGGGGCCAACGTCCTGACTTTC	CSVLGQGAFGANVLTF
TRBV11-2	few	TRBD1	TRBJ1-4	TGTGCCAGCAGCTTACAGGGGGGAAAACTGTTTTTT	CASSLQGGKLFF
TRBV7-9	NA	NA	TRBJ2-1	TGTGCCAGCAGCCAGGCAGGGGTCAGCTACAATGAGCAGTTCTTC	CASSQAGVSYNEQFF
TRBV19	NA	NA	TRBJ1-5	TGTGCCAGTAGTCCCAGACCCGAGGCCCAGCCCCAGCATTTT	CASSPRPEAQPQHF
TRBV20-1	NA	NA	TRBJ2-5	TGCAGTGTTTTGGGCCAAGAGACCCAGTACTTC	CSVLGQETQYF
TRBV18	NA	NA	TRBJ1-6	TGTGCCAGCTCCCTTCGGGATGATAATTCACCCCTCCACTTT	CASSLRDDNSPLHF
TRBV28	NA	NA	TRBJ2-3	TGTGCCAGCAGTCCACCCCAACGGGGGCCCAGCACAGATACGCAGTATTTT	CASSPPQRGPSTDTQYF
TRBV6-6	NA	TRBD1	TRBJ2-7	TGTGCCAGCAGTCGCGGGACAGGGAGCTCCTACGAGCAGTACTTC	CASSRGTGSSYEQYF
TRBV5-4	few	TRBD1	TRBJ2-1	TGTGCCAGCAGCTTTGACAGGGCCTCCTACAATGAGCAGTTCTTC	CASSFDRASYNEQFF
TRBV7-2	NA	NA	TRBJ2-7	TGTGCCAGCAGCTTAGGTGGGGCCCCTTTTGGAGAGCAGTACTTC	CASSLGGAPFGEQYF
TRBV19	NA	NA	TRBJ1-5	TGTGCCAGTAGTATGGGCACCAATCAGCCCCAGCATTTT	CASSMGTNQPQHF
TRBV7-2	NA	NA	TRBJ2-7	TGTGCCAGCAGCTTAGTCCCGGCAGTGACCTCCTACGAGCAGTACTTC	CASSLVPAVTSYEQYF
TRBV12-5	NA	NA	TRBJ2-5	TGTGCTAGTGGCCCGGGGTCGGGAGAGACCCAGTACTTC	CASGPGSGETQYF
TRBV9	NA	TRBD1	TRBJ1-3	TGTGCCAGCAGCGTCACAGGGGGCCCTGCCTCTGGAAACACCATATATTTT	CASSVTGGPASGNTIYF
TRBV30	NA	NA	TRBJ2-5	TGTGCCTGGAGGGCGTGGGTCCAAGAGACCCAGTACTTC	CAWRAWVQETQYF
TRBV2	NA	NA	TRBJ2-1	TGTGCCGGCAAGGACAATAACAATGAGCAGTTCTTC	CAGKDNNNEQFF
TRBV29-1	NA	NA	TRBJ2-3	TGCAGCGCCAGAGGGCTAGGCGAAGATACGCAGTATTTT	CSARGLGEDTQYF
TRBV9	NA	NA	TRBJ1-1	TGTGCCAGCAGCGTAGGAGGTATGGGCACTGAAGCTTTCTTT	CASSVGGMGTEAFF
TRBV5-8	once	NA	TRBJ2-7	TGTGCCAGCAGCTTGGGCCCAGGTGCCTACGAGCAGTACTTC	CASSLGPGAYEQYF
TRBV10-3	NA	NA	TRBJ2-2	TGTGCCATCAGTCCAATAGCGGAGAACACCGGGGAGCTGTTTTTT	CAISPIAENTGELFF
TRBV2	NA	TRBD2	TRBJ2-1	TGTGCCAGCAGTGCTTGGCTAGCGGGAGGGGATGAGCAGTTCTTC	CASSAWLAGGDEQFF
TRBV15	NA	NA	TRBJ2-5	TGTGCCACCAGCAGAGACCCTGGAGGAGAGACCCAGTACTTC	CATSRDPGGETQYF
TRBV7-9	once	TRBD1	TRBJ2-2	TGTGCCAGCAGCTACGATGGCTGGGGACAGGGAATCCCTACCGGGGAGCTGTTTTTT	CASSYDGWGQGIPTGELFF
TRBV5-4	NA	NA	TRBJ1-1	TGTGCCAGCAGCTTATCCCTGGGTGAAGCTTTCTTT	CASSLSLGEAFF
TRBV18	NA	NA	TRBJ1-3	TGTGCCAGCTCACCGTCTGTTGAAGGGTCTGGAAACACCATATATTTT	CASSPSVEGSGNTIYF
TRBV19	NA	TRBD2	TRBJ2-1	TGTGCCAGTAGTATTTCGACTAGCAATCTCCCCTACAATGAGCAGTTCTTC	CASSISTSNLPYNEQFF
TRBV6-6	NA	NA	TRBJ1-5	TGTGCCAGCAGTTACAACGGGGACGGCAATCAGCCCCAGCATTTT	CASSYNGDGNQPQHF
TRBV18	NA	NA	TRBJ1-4	TGTGCCAGCTCACCAGGGGTAGGGAGAGAAAAACTGTTTTTT	CASSPGVGREKLFF
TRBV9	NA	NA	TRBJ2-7	TGTGCCAGCAGCGTAGGGTCCGGAGGTAGGTTATCCTACGAGCAGTACTTC	CASSVGSGGRLSYEQYF
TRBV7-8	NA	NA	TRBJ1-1	TGTGCCAGCAGCTTAGTCGTCGGGGGTAGGATCACTGAAGCTTTCTTT	CASSLVVGGRITEAFF
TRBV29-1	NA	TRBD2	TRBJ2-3	TGCAGCGCCCCCGGGGGGACCTATCCTCTTCTACACACGCAGTATTTT	CSAPGGTYPLLHTQYF
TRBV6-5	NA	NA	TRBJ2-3	TGTGCCAGCAAGGGGGAAAATCCGGCAGATACGCAGTATTTT	CASKGENPADTQYF
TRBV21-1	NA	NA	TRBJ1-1	TGTGCCAGCAGCAATGCGGACAGCCGGAACACTGAAGCTTTCTTT	CASSNADSRNTEAFF
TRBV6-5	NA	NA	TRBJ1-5	TGTGCCAGCAGTCTTAATAGCAATCAGCCCCAGCATTTT	CASSLNSNQPQHF
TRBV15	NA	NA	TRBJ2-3	TGTGCCACCAGCTCAGGACTCCCCACAGATACGCAGTATTTT	CATSSGLPTDTQYF
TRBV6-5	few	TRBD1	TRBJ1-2	TGTGCCAGCAGTTACTCGTCAGGGGGTGGCTACACCTTC	CASSYSSGGGYTF